This TCR beta chain was captured in a study of metastatic and nonmetastatic thyroid tumors. Study at large: Comparative analysis of repertoires was undertaken across blood and tumor or nodule tissue obtained from malignant and benign thyroid patients.

The germline gives CDR1 MDHEN, CDR2 SYDVKM. The CDR3 has 14 amino acids. Among the patients, none had received any treatment before thyroid surgery. TCRdb re-called the PCR reads through MiXCR. This sample yields some 19,000 clones, of which about a quarter are seen a single time; approximately 3.5% belongs to the top ten. Note on this clone: The junction shows a germline mismatch at one end, possibly a read error.

The material sequenced was blood. The chain has TRBV28 and TRBJ1-2; TRBD1 might be the D (6 bases). This receptor was obtained from a male donor with papillary thyroid cancer or a benign thyroid nodule (not recorded which). Some clones in this sample may be carry-over from other donors' samples. The CDR3 region is CVSSPQAGAHGYTF. Here the CDR3 DNA reads TGTGTCAGCAGTCCCCAGGCAGGGGCCCATGGCTACACCTTC.